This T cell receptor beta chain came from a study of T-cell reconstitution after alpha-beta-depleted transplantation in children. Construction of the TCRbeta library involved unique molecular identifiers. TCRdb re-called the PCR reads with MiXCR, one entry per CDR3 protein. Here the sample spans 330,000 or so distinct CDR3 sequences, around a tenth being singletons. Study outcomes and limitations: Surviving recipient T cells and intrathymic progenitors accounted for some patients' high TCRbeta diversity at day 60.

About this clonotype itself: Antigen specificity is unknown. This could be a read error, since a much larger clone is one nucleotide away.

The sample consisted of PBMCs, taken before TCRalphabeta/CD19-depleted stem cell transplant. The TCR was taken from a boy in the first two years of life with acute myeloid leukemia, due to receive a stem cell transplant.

CDR3 DNA sequence: TGTGCCAGCAGGTGGACCGCGACCACCGGGGAGCTGTTTTTT. This sequence encodes CASRWTATTGELFF. The rearrangement joins TRBV12-3 or TRBV12-4 to TRBJ2-2; the D is unclear. The length of the CDR3 is 14 residues. Trimming stripped 6 bases from V and 4 bases from J, with 12 bases between.